The entry below gives a single T cell receptor (beta chain) sequence along with its context. What it binds is not known. This record belongs to a study of cytomegalovirus exposure and HLA in healthy donors. The CDR3 runs 14 residues. Trimming took 3 bases from V and 4 from J; bases not matched to a gene: 2. CDR1 and CDR2 from the germline V gene are MNHEY and SVGAGI. The study, taken as a whole, reports: It was confirmed in vitro that a few of the CMV-associated chains were specific for CMV antigens. A later analysis, which compared TCR beta chains of equal frequency, found the HLA-associated ones more clonally expanded. Previously analyzed data showed that most TCR beta V segments were productive at a frequency of about 87% or about 30%.

The PCR ran on 60 Vbeta and 13 Jbeta primers. Sequencing was performed with immunoSEQ multiplex PCR; in TCRdb, only in-frame clones are kept and a portion is missing. The sample holds around 99,000 clones, roughly 82% seen once. This chain uses TRBV6-5 with TRBJ2-7; 11 bases align to TRBD1. The receptor comes from a man aged 30 to 39 in good health and CMV-seropositive. Sequences were obtained from PBMCs. The CDR3 loop is CASSYGQGAYEQYF. The CDR3, as DNA: TGTGCCAGCAGTTATGGACAGGGGGCTTACGAGCAGTACTTC.